This TCR beta chain was recovered during a study of T cell responses to AZD1222 COVID-19 vaccine. Study observations and caveats: It should be noted that donors were predominantly white British and more often female, and clonal diversity was possibly underestimated. Among AZD1222 vaccinees, only six or seven were seropositive at baseline.

Comments on this clone: Its specificity is not known.

Profiled with immunoSEQ multiplex PCR; TCRdb holds only in-frame clones, not every one. This table has tens of thousands of clones, around 87% appearing once. The sequence was obtained from an adult who received the AZD1222 COVID-19 vaccine. Source: peripheral blood, taken 28 days after the second AZD1222 dose.

CDR3 residues: CSVEGSHGEKLFF. CDR3 nucleotides: TGCAGCGTTGAAGGGTCCCACGGGGAAAAACTGTTTTTT. The chain uses TRBV29-1 and TRBJ1-4; D unresolved. The germline CDR1 and CDR2 sequences are SQVTM and ANQGSEA. CDR3 length: 13 amino acids. Trimming took 1 base from V and 8 from J, leaving 11 bases between them. Complete variable domain (other parts from reference TRBV29-1 and TRBJ1-4): SAVISQKPSRDICQRGTSLTIQCQVDSQVTMMFWYRQQPGQSLTLIATANQGSEATYESGFVIDKFPISRPNLTFSTLTVSNMSPEDSSIYLCSVEGSHGEKLFFGSGTQLSVL.